The T cell receptor (beta chain) described here comes from a study of blood T cell repertoires in COVID-19. About the research overall: Material from acute and convalescent COVID-19 was sourced from the United States, Italy and Spain. From T cells, B-cell-depleted T cells, or PBMCs came the material, which was cDNA or gDNA.

In the original analysis: Amplifying reference gene primers gave estimates of nucleated cell counts. Assay used: immunoSEQ multiplex PCR; TCRdb lists only in-frame clones, some missing. Clonal size and the V and J genes are those of that table, whereas D and trimming came from the DNA. This table holds about 100,000 clones, 85% to 90% found once. This CDR3 is 14 amino acids long. V was cut by 4 bases and J by 5 bases, with 14 bases left in between. In germline, CDR1 is SGHTA, CDR2 FQGNSA. Source material: peripheral blood. The rearrangement links TRBV7-2 to TRBJ2-5, with D possibly being TRBD1 (7 bases). The sequence was collected from a human donor in a cohort sampled during active COVID-19. The CDR3 region has the DNA TGTGCCAGCAGCTCCCAGGGGGGATTGGAGACCCAGTACTTC. Translated, it gives CASSSQGGLETQYF.